This entry describes one T cell receptor (beta chain). These data come from a study of blood T cell repertoires in COVID-19. Study in general: Acute-phase and convalescent COVID-19 samples originated in the United States, Italy and Spain.

With 2 bases removed from V and 7 bases from J, the gap between germline ends came to 12 bases. Per the germline V gene, CDR1 is MNHNS and CDR2 is SASEGT. CDR3 length equals 14 residues. TCRdb keeps only in-frame clones here, not all; method: immunoSEQ multiplex PCR. The data hold approximately 350,000 clones, with around nine tenths observed a single time. This clonotype was sampled from a woman aged 18-29 years who had recovered from COVID-19. The genes are TRBV6-1 and TRBJ2-1; weak D call: TRBD2 (5 bases). Sequencing was carried out using peripheral blood. The CDR3 loop reads CASSELGVRNEQFF. DNA for the CDR3: TGTGCCAGCAGTGAACTGGGAGTTCGGAATGAGCAGTTCTTC.